Here is one T cell receptor (beta chain) with its context. The data originate from a study of T cells in Graves' hyperthyroidism and ophthalmopathy. V dropped 5 bases and J dropped 0; count of bases not matched to a gene: 4. This CDR3 comprises 15 residues. Germline V lookup: CDR1 DFQATT, CDR2 SNEGSKA (reference sequence). Disease duration was under 3 months in the ophthalmopathy patients, who also had a Clinical Activity Score of at least 3 and a NOSPECS grade of at least 4. TCR beta CDR3 region amplification was performed from RNA transcripts. With the HTBI primer set, the TCR CDR3 went through a first round of RT-PCR. TCRdb fed the multiplex PCR reads into MiXCR, producing one record per CDR3 protein. The sample yields approximately 690,000 distinct CDR3 sequences, roughly 14% seen once.

The chain recombines TRBV20-1 with TRBJ2-6; TRBD2 agrees at 7 bases. The source material was blood. This clonotype was sampled from a woman between 50 and 59 years old with Graves' ophthalmopathy. The CDR3 region is CSAGDYRSGANVLTF. The CDR3 DNA reads TGCAGTGCTGGGGACTATCGCTCTGGGGCCAACGTCCTGACTTTC.